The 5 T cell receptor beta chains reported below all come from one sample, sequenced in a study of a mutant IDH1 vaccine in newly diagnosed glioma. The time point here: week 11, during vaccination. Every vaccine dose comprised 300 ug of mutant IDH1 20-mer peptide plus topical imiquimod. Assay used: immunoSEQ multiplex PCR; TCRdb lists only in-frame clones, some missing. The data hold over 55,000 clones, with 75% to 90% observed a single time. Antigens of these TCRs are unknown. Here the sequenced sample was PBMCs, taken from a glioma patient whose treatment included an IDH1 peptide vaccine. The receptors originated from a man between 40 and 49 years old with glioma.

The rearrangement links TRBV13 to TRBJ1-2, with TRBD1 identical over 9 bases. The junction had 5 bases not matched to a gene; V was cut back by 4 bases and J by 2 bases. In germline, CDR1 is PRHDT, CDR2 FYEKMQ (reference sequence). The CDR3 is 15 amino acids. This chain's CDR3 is CASSSDRGINYGYTF. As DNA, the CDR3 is TGTGCCAGCAGCTCTGACAGGGGGATCAACTATGGCTACACCTTC.

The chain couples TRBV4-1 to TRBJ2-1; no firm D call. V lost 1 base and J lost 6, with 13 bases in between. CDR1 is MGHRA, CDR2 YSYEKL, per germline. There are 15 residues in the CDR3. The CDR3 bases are TGCGCCAGCAGCCAAGGGAACGTTCCGGGCAATGAGCAGTTCTTC. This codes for CASSQGNVPGNEQFF.

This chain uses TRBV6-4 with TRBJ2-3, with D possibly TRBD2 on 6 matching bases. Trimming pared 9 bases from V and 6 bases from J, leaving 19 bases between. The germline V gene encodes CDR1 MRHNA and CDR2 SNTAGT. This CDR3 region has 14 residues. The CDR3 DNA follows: TGTGCCAGATTTGCCCTAGCGATGGGGGATACGCAGTATTTT. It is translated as CARFALAMGDTQYF.

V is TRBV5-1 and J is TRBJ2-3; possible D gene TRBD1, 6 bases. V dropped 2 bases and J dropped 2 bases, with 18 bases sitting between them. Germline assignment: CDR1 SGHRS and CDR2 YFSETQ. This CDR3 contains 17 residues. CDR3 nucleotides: TGCGCCAGCAGCTTTGACGCGGGTGCAGGGGCCACAGATACGCAGTATTTT. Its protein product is CASSFDAGAGATDTQYF.

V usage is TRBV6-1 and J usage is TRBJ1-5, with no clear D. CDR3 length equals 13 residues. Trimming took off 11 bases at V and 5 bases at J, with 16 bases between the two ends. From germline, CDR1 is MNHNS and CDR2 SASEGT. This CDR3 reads CAGGAERDQPQHF. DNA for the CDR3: TGTGCCGGAGGTGCGGAAAGGGATCAGCCCCAGCATTTT.